Each of the 20 T cell receptor beta chains below was sequenced from the same sample in a study of long-term antiretroviral therapy in people with HIV. The assay, immunoSEQ v3.0, was run at survey level. The table came from immunoSEQ multiplex PCR; TCRdb's copy has only in-frame clones and leaves some out. The table includes 30,000 to 40,000 clones, 83% detected once. The input for sequencing was unsorted PBMCs, taken 1 year after starting antiretroviral therapy. The source is a man aged 18 to 35 with HIV.

The chain combines TRBV29-1 with TRBJ2-2, with a weak D call TRBD1 (6 bases). CDR1 is SQVTM, CDR2 ANQGSEA, per germline. The V and J ends lost 3 bases and 8 bases respectively, with 22 bases between them. This CDR3 contains 16 residues. CDR3 loop: CSVEGARGQARGELFF. The CDR3 DNA reads as TGCAGCGTTGAGGGTGCCAGGGGCCAAGCGCGGGGGGAGCTGTTTTTT.

The rearrangement joins TRBV5-6 to TRBJ2-1; maybe TRBD1 (6 bases). The CDR3 has 16 residues. V was shortened by 5 bases and J by 9 bases, with 24 bases between the two germline ends. From germline, CDR1 is SGHDT and CDR2 YYEEEE. For the CDR3, the DNA is TGTGCCAGCAGACTGGATGGCAGGGGTCTTGAGGGTGAGCAGTTCTTC. This encodes CASRLDGRGLEGEQFF.

The genes are TRBV9 and TRBJ1-3; perhaps TRBD1 as D (5 bases). V was shortened by 0 bases and J by 0 bases, with 10 bases between the two germline ends. CDR3 length: 16 residues. Germline CDR1 SGDLS, CDR2 YYNGEE. The CDR3 sequence: CASSVGDRASGNTIYF. CDR3 DNA sequence: TGTGCCAGCAGCGTAGGCGACAGAGCCTCTGGAAACACCATATATTTT.

This rearrangement joins TRBV7-9 to TRBJ2-1; 13 bases align to TRBD2. Trimming cost V 5 bases and J 6 bases; bases outside gene matches: 7. Germline CDR1 SEHNR, CDR2 FQNEAQ (reference sequence). The CDR3 runs to 16 residues. The CDR3 loop is CASSDRTSGRLNEQFF. The CDR3 DNA reads as TGTGCCAGCAGCGACCGGACTAGCGGGAGACTCAATGAGCAGTTCTTC.

The chain has TRBV5-4 and TRBJ2-7; 8 nucleotides agree with TRBD2. The CDR3 runs to 17 residues. Germline V CDR1 and CDR2: SGHNT, YYREEE (reference sequence). V dropped 0 bases and J dropped 4; count of bases not matched to a gene: 12. The CDR3 nucleotides read TGTGCCAGCAGCTTGGCCGGTTACGGGAGGGTGACTTACGAGCAGTACTTC. This translates into CASSLAGYGRVTYEQYF.

V and J are TRBV19 and TRBJ1-1; 7 nucleotides align to TRBD1. The J segment lost 2 bases and the V segment lost 1 base, leaving 1 base of the junction unmatched. CDR1 LNHDA and CDR2 SQIVND come from the germline V gene (reference sequence). This CDR3 is 14 amino acids long. CDR3 residues: CASSIGQGNTEAFF. CDR3 bases: TGTGCCAGTAGTATAGGACAGGGAAACACTGAAGCTTTCTTT.

J is TRBJ2-1 and V is TRBV10-3; 8 bases agree with TRBD1. Per the germline V gene, CDR1 is ENHRY and CDR2 is SYGVKD. This CDR3 spans 15 amino acids. The V gene end was trimmed by 2 bases and the J gene end by 6 bases; junction bases not matched to a gene: 6. CDR3 DNA sequence: TGTGCCATCAGTGAGGGACAGGGTAACCTCAATGAGCAGTTCTTC. Protein sequence: CAISEGQGNLNEQFF.

This sequence joins TRBV7-9 and TRBJ1-1, with 10 bases matching TRBD1. CDR3 length equals 17 residues. Per germline, CDR1 SEHNR and CDR2 FQNEAQ (reference sequence). The trim removed 6 bases at V and 0 bases at J, leaving 10 bases unmatched. As DNA, the CDR3 is TGTGCCAGCAGACCCGACAGGGGGCAACCCCTGAACACTGAAGCTTTCTTT. It translates to CASRPDRGQPLNTEAFF. Looking up the rest from reference TRBV7-9 and TRBJ1-1 gives the full variable domain: DTGVSQNPRHKITKRGQNVTFRCDPISEHNRLYWYRQTLGQGPEFLTYFQNEAQLEKSRLLSDRFSAERPKGSFSTLEIQRTEQGDSAMYLCASRPDRGQPLNTEAFFGQGTRLTVV.

This chain uses TRBV4-1 with TRBJ1-4, with D possibly matching TRBD1 (5 bases). Germline loops: CDR1 MGHRA, CDR2 YSYEKL. V dropped 3 bases and J dropped 1 base, with 21 bases sitting between them. This CDR3 is built from 19 residues. CDR3 amino acids: CASSHGSQGLRLTNEKLFF. The CDR3 bases are TGCGCCAGCAGCCACGGCTCGCAGGGCCTGCGACTAACTAATGAAAAACTGTTTTTT.

The rearrangement uses TRBV27 and TRBJ1-1; D may be TRBD1 (5 bases). Germline-derived CDR1 and CDR2 are MNHEY and SMNVEV (reference sequence). The CDR3 totals 13 residues. The V end lost 4 bases, the J end lost 3 bases, and 9 bases lay between the germline ends. The CDR3 DNA follows: TGTGCCAGCAGTTGGGTGGGGGACACTGAAGCTTTCTTT. Its translation: CASSWVGDTEAFF.

The genes are TRBV7-9 and TRBJ2-3, with a weak D call TRBD1 (6 bases). V shed 5 bases and J shed 4 bases, with 13 bases lying between them. Per germline, CDR1 SEHNR and CDR2 FQNEAQ (reference sequence). The CDR3 is made up of 14 amino acids. The CDR3 region is CASSPWGPPDTQYF. In nucleotides, the CDR3 is TGTGCCAGCAGCCCCTGGGGGCCACCAGATACGCAGTATTTT.

The chain links TRBV18 to TRBJ1-1, with a possible D match to TRBD1 (6 bases). The CDR3 loop spans 13 amino acids. Looked up from germline, CDR1 is KGHSH and CDR2 is LQKENI. With 5 bases removed from V and 0 bases from J, the gap between germline ends came to 7 bases. CDR3 residues: CASSGQLNTEAFF. The CDR3 DNA sequence: TGTGCCAGCTCAGGACAGTTGAACACTGAAGCTTTCTTT.

The rearrangement joins TRBV9 to TRBJ2-2; D ambiguous. Germline assignment: CDR1 SGDLS and CDR2 YYNGEE. The CDR3 consists of 15 residues. V lost 0 bases, J lost 5 bases, and 11 bases lay in between. The CDR3 region is CASSVGTLGTGELFF. DNA of the CDR3: TGTGCCAGCAGCGTAGGTACCCTGGGAACCGGGGAGCTGTTTTTT. Variable domain in full (rest from reference TRBV9 and TRBJ2-2): DSGVTQTPKHLITATGQRVTLRCSPRSGDLSVYWYQQSLDQGLQFLIQYYNGEERAKGNILERFSAQQFPDLHSELNLSSLELGDSALYFCASSVGTLGTGELFFGEGSRLTVL.

The chain carries TRBV27 and TRBJ1-5; 7 bases are shared with TRBD1. Germline values: CDR1 MNHEY, CDR2 SMNVEV (reference sequence). The CDR3 is 15 amino acids. Losses at the gene ends were 6 bases for V and 0 bases for J; bases not matched to a gene: 5. The DNA of the CDR3 is TGTGCCAGCAGCCGGGGACAGAGTAGCAATCAGCCCCAGCATTTT. This translates into CASSRGQSSNQPQHF.

This clone was picked up one time. The chain combines TRBV4-3 with TRBJ2-1; TRBD1 matches 12 bases. There are 16 residues in the CDR3. Germline V gene sequence: CDR1 LGHNA, CDR2 YSLEER. With 0 bases clipped from V and 8 bases from J, the junction kept 5 bases outside the gene matches. CDR3 bases: TGCGCCAGCAGCCAAGATGTGGGGACAGGGGGCTATGAGCAGTTCTTC. It specifies CASSQDVGTGGYEQFF.

This clone was seen a single time. The CDR3 region has the DNA TGTGCCAGCAGCCCTCGGGAGGCCGAGGGAAATACGCAGTATTTT. Amino acids: CASSPREAEGNTQYF. The chain links TRBV7-8 to TRBJ2-3; 7 bases are a match to TRBD2. V lost 5 bases to trimming and J lost 7 bases; unmatched junction nucleotides: 12. This CDR3 is built from 15 residues. Germline CDR1 and CDR2: SGHVS and FQNEAQ.

This sequence joins TRBV18 and TRBJ1-1, with 9 nucleotides matching TRBD1. After removal of 6 bases from V and 6 bases from J, the junction contained 8 bases not matched to a gene. The CDR3 consists of 14 residues. Germline values: CDR1 KGHSH, CDR2 LQKENI. The CDR3 spells CASSPGTGTSEAFF. CDR3 nucleotides: TGTGCCAGCTCGCCCGGGACAGGGACGTCTGAAGCTTTCTTT.

The sample holds a few counts of this clone. This chain links TRBV19 with TRBJ1-2; no reliable D call. Germline loops: CDR1 LNHDA, CDR2 SQIVND (reference sequence). The CDR3 consists of 13 residues. Trimming took 3 bases from V and 8 from J, leaving 13 bases between them. The CDR3 spells CASSIGVAVGYTF. In nucleotides, the CDR3 is TGTGCCAGTAGTATCGGAGTGGCAGTCGGCTACACCTTC.

The chain has TRBV2 and TRBJ2-3; D uncertain. CDR1 and CDR2 (germline): SNHLY, FYNNEI. The ends were cut back, 7 bases at V and 7 bases at J, with 15 bases in the middle. The CDR3 sequence is 13 residues long. CDR3: CASTTSSGNTQYF. CDR3 DNA sequence: TGTGCCAGCACGACTTCATCGGGTAATACGCAGTATTTT.

This clone was detected only once. The chain combines TRBV7-6 with TRBJ1-1; 12 bases line up with TRBD1. CDR1 is SGHVS and CDR2 is FNYEAQ in the germline V gene. This CDR3 spans 16 amino acids. J was trimmed by 7 bases and V by 3 bases; bases with no gene match: 9. CDR3 sequence (DNA): TGTGCCAGCAGCTTCGCCCTGGGACAGGGGGCAGGTGAAGCTTTCTTT. Protein product: CASSFALGQGAGEAFF.